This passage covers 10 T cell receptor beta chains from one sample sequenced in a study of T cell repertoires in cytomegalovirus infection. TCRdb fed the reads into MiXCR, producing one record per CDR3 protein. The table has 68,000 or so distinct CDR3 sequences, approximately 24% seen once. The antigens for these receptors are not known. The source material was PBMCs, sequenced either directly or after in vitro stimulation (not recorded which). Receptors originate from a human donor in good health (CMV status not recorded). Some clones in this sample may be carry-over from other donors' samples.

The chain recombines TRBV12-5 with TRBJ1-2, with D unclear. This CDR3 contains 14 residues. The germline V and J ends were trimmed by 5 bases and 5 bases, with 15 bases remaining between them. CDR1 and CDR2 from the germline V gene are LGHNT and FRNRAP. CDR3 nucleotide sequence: TGTGCTAGTGGTCCCCCCGGGGTGACATATGGCTACACCTTC. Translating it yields CASGPPGVTYGYTF. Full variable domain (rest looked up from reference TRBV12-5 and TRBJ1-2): DARVTQTPRHKVTEMGQEVTMRCQPILGHNTVFWYRQTMMQGLELLAYFRNRAPLDDSGMPKDRFSAEMPDATLATLKIQPSEPRDSAVYFCASGPPGVTYGYTFGSGTRLTVV.

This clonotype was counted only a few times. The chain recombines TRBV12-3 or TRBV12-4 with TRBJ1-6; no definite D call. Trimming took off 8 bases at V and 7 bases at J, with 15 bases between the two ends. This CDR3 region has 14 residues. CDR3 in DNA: TGTGCCAGCCGCCGGAGCCCCCCGAATTCACCCCTCCACTTT. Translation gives CASRRSPPNSPLHF.

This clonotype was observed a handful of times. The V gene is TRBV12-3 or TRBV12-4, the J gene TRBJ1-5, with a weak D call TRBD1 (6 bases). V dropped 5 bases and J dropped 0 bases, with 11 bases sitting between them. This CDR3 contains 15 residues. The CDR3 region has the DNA TGTGCCAGCAGTCTCGACAGGACTAGCAATCAGCCCCAGCATTTT. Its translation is CASSLDRTSNQPQHF.

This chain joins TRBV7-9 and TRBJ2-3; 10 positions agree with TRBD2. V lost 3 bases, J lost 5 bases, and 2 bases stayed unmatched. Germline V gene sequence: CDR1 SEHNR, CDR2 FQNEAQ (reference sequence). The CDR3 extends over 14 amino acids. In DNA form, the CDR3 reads TGTGCCAGCAGCTTTCGACTAGCGGGAGATACGCAGTATTTT. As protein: CASSFRLAGDTQYF.

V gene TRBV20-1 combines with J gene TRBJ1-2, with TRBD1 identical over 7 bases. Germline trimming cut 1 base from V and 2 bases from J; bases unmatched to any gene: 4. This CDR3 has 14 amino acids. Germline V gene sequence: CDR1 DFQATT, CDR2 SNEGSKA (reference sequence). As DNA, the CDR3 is TGCAGTGCTAGAGTGACAGGGAGAAACTATGGCTACACCTTC. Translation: CSARVTGRNYGYTF.

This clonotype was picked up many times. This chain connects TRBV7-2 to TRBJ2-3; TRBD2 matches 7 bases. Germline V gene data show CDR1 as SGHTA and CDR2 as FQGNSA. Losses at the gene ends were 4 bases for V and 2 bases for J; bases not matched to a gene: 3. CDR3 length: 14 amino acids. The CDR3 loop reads CASSSGLLTDTQYF. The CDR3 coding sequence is TGTGCCAGCAGCTCGGGACTACTCACAGATACGCAGTATTTT. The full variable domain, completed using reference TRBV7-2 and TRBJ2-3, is GAGVSQSPSNKVTEKGKDVELRCDPISGHTALYWYRQSLGQGLEFLIYFQGNSAPDKSGLPSDRFSAERTGGSVSTLTIQRTQQEDSAVYLCASSSGLLTDTQYFGPGTRLTVL.

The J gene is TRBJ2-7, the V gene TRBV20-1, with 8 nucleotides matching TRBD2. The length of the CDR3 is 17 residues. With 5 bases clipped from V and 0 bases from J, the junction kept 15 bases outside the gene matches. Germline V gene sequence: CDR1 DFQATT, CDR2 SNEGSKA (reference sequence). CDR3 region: CSAPPGLVTRRSYEQYV. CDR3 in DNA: TGCAGTGCTCCCCCGGGACTAGTTACTCGGCGCTCCTACGAGCAGTACGTC.

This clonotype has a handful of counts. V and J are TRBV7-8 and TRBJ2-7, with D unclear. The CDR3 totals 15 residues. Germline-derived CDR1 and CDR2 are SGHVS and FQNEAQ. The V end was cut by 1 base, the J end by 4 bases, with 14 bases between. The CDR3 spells CASSLVSRSGYEQYV. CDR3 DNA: TGTGCCAGCAGCTTAGTTAGTCGATCTGGGTACGAGCAGTACGTC.

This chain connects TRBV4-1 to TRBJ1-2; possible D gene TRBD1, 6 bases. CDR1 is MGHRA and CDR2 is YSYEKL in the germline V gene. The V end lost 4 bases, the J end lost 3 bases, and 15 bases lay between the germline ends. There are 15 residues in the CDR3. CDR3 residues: CASSPADRPYYGYTF. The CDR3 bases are TGCGCCAGCAGCCCAGCGGACAGACCCTACTATGGCTACACCTTC.

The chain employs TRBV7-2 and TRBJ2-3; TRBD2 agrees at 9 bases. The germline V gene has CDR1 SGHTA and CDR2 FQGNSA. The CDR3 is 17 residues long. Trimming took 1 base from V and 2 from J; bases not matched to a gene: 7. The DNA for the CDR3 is TGTGCCAGCAGCTTAGAGTTCCCGGGACTAGCCACAGATACGCAGTATTTT. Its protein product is CASSLEFPGLATDTQYF.